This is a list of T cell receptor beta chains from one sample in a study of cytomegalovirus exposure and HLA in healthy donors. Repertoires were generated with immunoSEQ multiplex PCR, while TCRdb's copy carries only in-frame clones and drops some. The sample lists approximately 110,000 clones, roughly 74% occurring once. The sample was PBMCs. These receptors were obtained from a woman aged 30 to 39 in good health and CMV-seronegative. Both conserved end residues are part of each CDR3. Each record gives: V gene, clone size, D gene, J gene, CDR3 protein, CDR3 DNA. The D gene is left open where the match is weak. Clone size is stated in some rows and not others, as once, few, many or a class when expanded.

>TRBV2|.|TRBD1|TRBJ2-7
CASRLTGGYEQYF
TGTGCCAGCAGACTTACAGGGGGCTACGAGCAGTACTTC
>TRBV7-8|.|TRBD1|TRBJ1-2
CASSMGQGRGYGYTF
TGTGCCAGCAGCATGGGACAGGGGAGGGGCTATGGCTACACCTTC
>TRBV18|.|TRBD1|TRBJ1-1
CASSLASLPGQGAPSEAFF
TGTGCCAGCTCACTCGCTTCCCTCCCGGGACAGGGTGCTCCCTCTGAAGCTTTCTTT
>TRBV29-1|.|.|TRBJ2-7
CSVRDPGVAYEQYF
TGCAGCGTTCGGGACCCGGGGGTAGCCTACGAGCAGTACTTC
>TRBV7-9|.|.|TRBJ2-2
CASSSWTATGELFF
TGTGCCAGCAGCTCTTGGACAGCCACCGGGGAGCTGTTTTTT
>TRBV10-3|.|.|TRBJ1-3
CAISEPTGSGNTIYF
TGTGCCATCAGTGAGCCGACAGGTTCTGGAAACACCATATATTTT
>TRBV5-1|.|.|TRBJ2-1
CASSLGLFSGKPNEQFF
TGCGCCAGCAGCTTGGGGCTCTTTAGCGGAAAGCCCAATGAGCAGTTCTTC
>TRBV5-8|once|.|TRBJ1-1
CASSRFRGSTEAFF
TGTGCCAGCAGCCGCTTTCGGGGGAGCACTGAAGCTTTCTTT
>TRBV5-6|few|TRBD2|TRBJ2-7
CASSTSSGSWDEQYF
TGTGCCAGCAGCACTAGCAGCGGGAGCTGGGACGAGCAGTACTTC
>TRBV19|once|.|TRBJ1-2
CASSIREVANYGYTF
TGTGCCAGTAGTATTCGAGAAGTAGCTAACTATGGCTACACCTTC
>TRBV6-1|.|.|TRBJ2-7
CASSDRATVYEQYF
TGTGCCAGCAGTGACAGGGCGACGGTCTACGAGCAGTACTTC
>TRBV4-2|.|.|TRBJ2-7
CASSLGAPNEQYF
TGTGCCAGCAGCCTGGGGGCTCCTAACGAGCAGTACTTC
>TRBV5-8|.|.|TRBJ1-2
CASSLGQRSNYGYTF
TGTGCCAGCAGCTTGGGACAGCGCTCTAACTATGGCTACACCTTC
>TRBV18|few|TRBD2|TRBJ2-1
CASSRGEGSYNEQFF
TGTGCCAGCTCGAGAGGGGAGGGCTCCTACAATGAGCAGTTCTTC
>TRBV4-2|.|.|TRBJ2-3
CASSPGFTDTQYF
TGTGCCAGCAGCCCCGGGTTCACAGATACGCAGTATTTT
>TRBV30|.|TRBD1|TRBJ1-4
CAWAGQHEKLFF
TGTGCCTGGGCGGGACAGCATGAAAAACTGTTTTTT
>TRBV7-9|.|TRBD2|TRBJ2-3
CASSYYTSGDTDTQYF
TGTGCCAGCAGTTACTACACTAGCGGGGACACAGATACGCAGTATTTT
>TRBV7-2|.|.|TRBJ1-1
CASRPTENTEAFF
TGTGCCAGCAGACCGACAGAGAACACTGAAGCTTTCTTT
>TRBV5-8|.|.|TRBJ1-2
CASNPGRRGYGYTF
TGTGCCAGCAATCCTGGGAGGCGAGGCTATGGCTACACCTTC
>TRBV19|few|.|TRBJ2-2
CATTTSPMNTGELFF
TGTGCCACCACCACTAGCCCCATGAACACCGGGGAGCTGTTTTTT
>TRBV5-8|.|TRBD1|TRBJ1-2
CASRLTGSYGYTF
TGTGCCAGCAGGTTGACAGGGTCCTATGGCTACACCTTC
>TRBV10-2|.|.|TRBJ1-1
CASSEKTGYTEAFF
TGCGCCAGCAGTGAAAAGACAGGCTACACTGAAGCTTTCTTT
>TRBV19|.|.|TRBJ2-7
CASSSGVSYEQYF
TGTGCCAGTAGTAGCGGGGTGTCCTACGAGCAGTACTTC
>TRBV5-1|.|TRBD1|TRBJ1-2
CASSPTGQGGYGYTF
TGCGCCAGCAGCCCGACCGGACAGGGAGGCTATGGCTACACCTTC
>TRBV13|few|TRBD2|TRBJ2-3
CASFPRGGAPDTQYF
TGTGCCAGCTTCCCTCGGGGGGGCGCCCCAGATACGCAGTATTTT
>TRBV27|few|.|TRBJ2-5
CASTREGAAGETQYF
TGTGCCAGCACCCGGGAAGGCGCCGCGGGGGAGACCCAGTACTTC
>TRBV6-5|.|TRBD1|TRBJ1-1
CASSPDRGEAFF
TGTGCCAGCAGCCCTGACAGGGGAGAAGCTTTCTTT
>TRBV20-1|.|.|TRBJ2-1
CSATSYEQFF
TGCAGTGCTACTTCTTATGAGCAGTTCTTC
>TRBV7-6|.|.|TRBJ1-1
CASSASQDTEAFF
TGTGCCAGCAGCGCCTCACAGGACACTGAAGCTTTCTTT
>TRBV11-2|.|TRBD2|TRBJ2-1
CASSVLILAGVGNEQFF
TGTGCCAGCAGCGTACTAATTCTAGCGGGAGTAGGAAATGAGCAGTTCTTC
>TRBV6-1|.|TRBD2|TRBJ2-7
CASKGLVEQYF
TGTGCCAGCAAGGGACTAGTCGAGCAGTACTTC
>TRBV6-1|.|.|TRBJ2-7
CAITGHEQYF
TGTGCCATCACAGGTCACGAGCAGTACTTC
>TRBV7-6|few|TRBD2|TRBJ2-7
CASSSEAGVGREQYF
TGTGCCAGCAGCTCTGAGGCGGGAGTCGGTCGGGAGCAGTACTTC
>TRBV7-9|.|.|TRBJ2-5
CASSSGETQYF
TGTGCCAGCAGCTCAGGGGAGACCCAGTACTTC
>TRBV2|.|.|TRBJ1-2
CASSDAGTNYGYTF
TGTGCCAGCAGTGATGCAGGGACAAACTATGGCTACACCTTC
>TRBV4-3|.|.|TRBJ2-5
CASSQGAKQETQYF
TGCGCCAGCAGCCAAGGGGCGAAACAAGAGACCCAGTACTTC
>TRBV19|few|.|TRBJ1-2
CATRGGATYGYTF
TGTGCCACCCGCGGGGGGGCTACCTATGGCTACACCTTC
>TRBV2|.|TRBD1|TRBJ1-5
CASIGQGGSNQPQHF
TGTGCCAGCATAGGACAGGGGGGGAGCAATCAGCCCCAGCATTTT
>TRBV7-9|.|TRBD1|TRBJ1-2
CASSPTGRGYTF
TGTGCCAGCAGCCCGACAGGGAGAGGCTACACCTTC
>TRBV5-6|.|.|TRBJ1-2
CASSFGMHYGYTF
TGTGCCAGCAGCTTCGGGATGCATTATGGCTACACCTTC
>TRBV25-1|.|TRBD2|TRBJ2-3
CASNPKSAGGVDTQYF
TGTGCCAGCAACCCAAAGTCGGCGGGGGGGGTAGATACGCAGTATTTT
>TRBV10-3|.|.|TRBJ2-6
CAILDTFSGANVLTF
TGTGCCATTCTGGACACCTTCTCTGGGGCCAACGTCCTGACTTTC
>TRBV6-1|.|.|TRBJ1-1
CASSEALGSGGEAFF
TGTGCCAGCAGTGAAGCGCTGGGGAGTGGAGGTGAAGCTTTCTTT